Presented here are 14 T cell receptor beta chains from one specimen sequenced in a study of cytomegalovirus exposure and HLA in healthy donors. Use of 60 Vbeta and 13 Jbeta primers characterized the PCR. Assay: immunoSEQ multiplex PCR; the TCRdb copy retains only in-frame clones and omits some. This sample has 170,000 or so clones, with over 65% found just once. Source material: PBMCs. All receptors come from a woman between 40 and 55 years old in good health and CMV-seronegative.

The chain recombines TRBV7-3 with TRBJ2-2; tentative D call: TRBD1 (5 bases). This CDR3 is 14 amino acids long. Germline assignment: CDR1 SGHTA and CDR2 FQGTGA. V lost 6 bases to trimming and J lost 0 bases, with 8 bases between them. In nucleotides, the CDR3 is TGTGCCAGCAGTTGGACACCGAACACCGGGGAGCTGTTTTTT. This sequence encodes CASSWTPNTGELFF.

The V call is TRBV6-5, the J call TRBJ1-5; a possible D gene is TRBD1 (6 bases). This CDR3 has 15 amino acids. Trimming took off 4 bases at V and 4 bases at J, with 14 bases between the two ends. CDR1 is MNHEY, CDR2 SVGAGI, per germline. In DNA form, the CDR3 reads TGTGCCAGCAGTTTATACCAGGGGCGGAATCAGCCCCAGCATTTT. It yields the protein CASSLYQGRNQPQHF.

The chain combines TRBV27 with TRBJ1-1, with a tentative D call TRBD1 (6 bases). Germline values: CDR1 MNHEY, CDR2 SMNVEV (reference sequence). Between the trimmed V and J ends, which lost 0 bases and 4 bases, there was a span of 12 bases. The CDR3 contains 15 residues. The CDR3 DNA sequence: TGTGCCAGCAGTTTATCTACAGGGTGGTCCACTGAAGCTTTCTTT. This gives the protein CASSLSTGWSTEAFF.

The rearrangement links TRBV7-3 to TRBJ2-7, with D tentatively TRBD1 (7 bases). The CDR3 is 14 amino acids. Trimming removed 2 bases at V and 2 bases at J, with 10 bases between. Germline CDR1 is SGHTA and CDR2 is FQGTGA. Here the CDR3 DNA reads TGTGCCAGCAGCTTACAGGGGGGTCCCTACGAGCAGTACTTC. As protein: CASSLQGGPYEQYF. The full variable domain, completed using reference TRBV7-3 and TRBJ2-7, is GAGVSQTPSNKVTEKGKYVELRCDPISGHTALYWYRQSLGQGPEFLIYFQGTGAADDSGLPNDRFFAVRPEGSVSTLKIQRTERGDSAVYLCASSLQGGPYEQYFGPGTRLTVT.

This clone has only one observation. The chain combines TRBV4-2 with TRBJ2-7, with TRBD1 matching over 7 bases. The CDR3 has 14 residues. Unmatched junction bases numbered 2, after V lost 1 base and J lost 2 bases. The V gene's germline CDR1 is LGHNA and CDR2 YNFKEQ. The CDR3, as DNA: TGTGCCAGCAGCCAAGGGGACAGTGCCTACGAGCAGTACTTC. Translation gives CASSQGDSAYEQYF.

The rearrangement joins TRBV21-1 to TRBJ1-4; TRBD1, the table's D call, lacks a check against the DNA. TRBV21-1 is a recognized pseudogene. The CDR3 length is 14 residues. The CDR3, as DNA: TGTGCCAGCAGCAATGGTACATTTAATGAAAAACTGTTTTTT. Its translation: CASSNGTFNEKLFF.

The chain recombines TRBV7-6 with TRBJ2-4; D possibly corresponds to TRBD1 (7 bases). Looked up from germline, CDR1 is SGHVS and CDR2 is FNYEAQ. The CDR3 sequence is 17 residues long. Deletions cut 5 bases from V and 0 bases from J, with 17 bases between. The DNA for the CDR3 is TGTGCCAGCAGCCTGCGGGACAGTCTTATAGCCAAAAACATTCAGTACTTC. Translated: CASSLRDSLIAKNIQYF.

V usage is TRBV20-1 and J usage is TRBJ1-1; D is ambiguous. V lost 5 bases and J lost 8, with 12 bases in between. CDR3 length equals 11 residues. Germline V gene sequence: CDR1 DFQATT, CDR2 SNEGSKA (reference sequence). CDR3 region: CSADNGREAFF. CDR3 nucleotide sequence: TGCAGTGCTGACAACGGAAGAGAAGCTTTCTTT.

In DNA form, the CDR3 reads TGTGCCAGTATGATCGGACTCTCTAGCTATGGCTACACCTTC. As protein: CASMIGLSSYGYTF. The V call is TRBV19, the J call TRBJ1-2; D unresolved. Trimming left V 7 bases short and J 4 bases short, with 16 bases between. The CDR3 spans 14 residues. Germline V gene sequence: CDR1 LNHDA, CDR2 SQIVND (reference sequence).

This chain connects TRBV28 to TRBJ1-4, with a weak D call TRBD1 (5 bases). Germline CDR1 and CDR2: MDHEN and SYDVKM. Trimming took off 7 bases at V and 0 bases at J, with 18 bases between the two ends. The CDR3 contains 17 residues. CDR3 residues: CASTLIGQGTTNEKLFF. DNA for the CDR3: TGTGCCAGCACCCTCATTGGGCAGGGAACAACTAATGAAAAACTGTTTTTT.

This clone was observed a handful of times. J is TRBJ2-7 and V is TRBV28; D is undetermined. V was cut by 5 bases and J by 4 bases, with 9 bases left in between. The CDR3 runs 12 residues. Germline loops: CDR1 MDHEN, CDR2 SYDVKM. The CDR3 spells CASSLQQYEQYF. The CDR3 coding sequence is TGTGCCAGCAGTCTCCAACAGTACGAGCAGTACTTC.

The rearrangement uses TRBV19 and TRBJ2-3, with D possibly being TRBD1 (6 bases). The CDR3 is made up of 15 amino acids. With 10 bases removed from V and 0 bases from J, the gap between germline ends came to 17 bases. Germline values: CDR1 LNHDA, CDR2 SQIVND (reference sequence). The CDR3 sequence: CATYRDNPSTDTQYF. Written as DNA, the CDR3 is TGTGCCACCTACCGGGACAATCCTAGCACAGATACGCAGTATTTT.

This clone came up once. The CDR3 protein is CASRTSGGARINEQFF. For the CDR3, the DNA is TGTGCCAGCCGGACTAGCGGGGGGGCGAGAATCAATGAGCAGTTCTTC. J is TRBJ2-1 and V is TRBV19; TRBD2 agrees at 15 bases. CDR1 LNHDA and CDR2 SQIVND come from the germline V gene (reference sequence). V shed 9 bases, J shed 6 bases, and the junction held 9 bases outside the gene matches. CDR3 length equals 16 residues.

The V and J genes are TRBV2 and TRBJ2-7, with TRBD1 matching over 8 bases. The V segment lost 4 bases and the J segment 2 bases; nucleotides outside the gene matches: 7. The CDR3 extends over 15 amino acids. In germline, CDR1 is SNHLY, CDR2 FYNNEI. For the CDR3, the DNA is TGTGCCAGCAGTGGGTCGACAGGGGTCCCCTACGAGCAGTACTTC. Translated, it gives CASSGSTGVPYEQYF. Based on the CDR3 plus reference TRBV2 and TRBJ2-7, the full variable domain is EPEVTQTPSHQVTQMGQEVILRCVPISNHLYFYWYRQILGQKVEFLVSFYNNEISEKSEIFDDQFSVERPDGSNFTLKIRSTKLEDSAMYFCASSGSTGVPYEQYFGPGTRLTVT.